This TCR beta chain comes out of a study of vaccination and CD4 T cells after COVID-19. Study in general: Each participant was administered two doses of a vaccine, which was either BNT162b2 or mRNA-1273. Collection of post-vaccine samples followed dose two by a median 72 days, spanning a range of 14 to 241.

With the Oncomine TCR Beta short-read assay, DNA from cultured CD4+ T cells was sequenced. Genomic DNA was isolated from cultured CD4+ T cells. Each CDR3 protein gets one entry after TCRdb re-called the PCR reads with MiXCR. This table holds 5,000 or so distinct CDR3 sequences, about 28% found once. This clonotype has more than one count but fewer than ten. Its antigen is still unknown. Treatment reported: 10-day PBMC culture with coronavirus spike peptide pools or control peptides (ViraFEST assay). The collection of CD4+ T cells from the unexposed donor took place before the COVID-19 pandemic (2011-2018). Input material: CD4+ T cells from blood, cultured in vitro. This TCR derives from a human donor in good health.

DNA of the CDR3: TGTGCCAGCAGCCGACAGTACAATGAGCAGTTCTTC. It is translated as CASSRQYNEQFF. V usage is TRBV6-1 and J usage is TRBJ2-1, with D maybe TRBD1 (5 bases). Germline lookup yields CDR1 MNHNS and CDR2 SASEGT. CDR3 size: 12 residues. V was pared by 6 bases and J by 4 bases, with 7 bases between.